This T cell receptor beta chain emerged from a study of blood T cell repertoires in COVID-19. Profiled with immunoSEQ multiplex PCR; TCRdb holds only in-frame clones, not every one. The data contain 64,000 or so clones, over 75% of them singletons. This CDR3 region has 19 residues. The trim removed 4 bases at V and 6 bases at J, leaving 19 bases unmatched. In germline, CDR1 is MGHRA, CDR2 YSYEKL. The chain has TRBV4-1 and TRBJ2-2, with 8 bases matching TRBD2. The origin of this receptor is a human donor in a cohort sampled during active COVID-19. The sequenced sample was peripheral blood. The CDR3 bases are TGCGCCAGCAGCCCTGATGACCCTAGCGGGTGGGCCTGGGCCGGGGAGCTGTTTTTT. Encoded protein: CASSPDDPSGWAWAGELFF.